The 22 T cell receptor beta chains below all came from one sample that was sequenced in a study of cytomegalovirus exposure and HLA in healthy donors. Use of 60 Vbeta and 13 Jbeta primers characterized the PCR. TCRdb's table, derived via immunoSEQ multiplex PCR, lists solely in-frame clones and lacks some. Found here are approximately 170,000 clones, roughly 80% of them singletons; the top ten hold about 2%. Sequenced input: PBMCs. The receptors come from a male donor in good health and CMV-seronegative.

In its sample, this clone was seen a few times. The chain uses TRBV4-1 and TRBJ2-5; a possible D gene is TRBD2 (6 bases). The V end was cut by 1 base, the J end by 4 bases, with 10 bases between. Germline V gene data show CDR1 as MGHRA and CDR2 as YSYEKL. The CDR3 runs to 14 residues. This CDR3 reads CASSQGVAAETQYF. The CDR3 DNA reads as TGCGCCAGCAGCCAAGGGGTAGCGGCAGAGACCCAGTACTTC.

The chain employs TRBV10-2 and TRBJ1-1; 8 nucleotides agree with TRBD1. The CDR3 totals 16 residues. Per the germline V gene, CDR1 is WSHSY and CDR2 is SAAADI. The V gene end was trimmed by 6 bases and the J gene end by 4 bases; junction bases not matched to a gene: 13. As DNA, the CDR3 is TGCGCCAGCAGCGGGACAGGCGGTGATATTGGCACTGAAGCTTTCTTT. Protein sequence: CASSGTGGDIGTEAFF.

The J gene is TRBJ2-2, the V gene TRBV11-2; D is uncertain. The CDR3 contains 15 residues. Deletions cut 1 base from V and 1 base from J, with 7 bases between. Germline CDR1 and CDR2: SGHAT and FQNNGV. The chain's CDR3 is CASSLGLLNTGELFF. The DNA for the CDR3 is TGTGCCAGCAGCTTAGGACTTTTGAACACCGGGGAGCTGTTTTTT.

This clone was found a few times. The gene calls are TRBV5-1 and TRBJ2-7; TRBD1 matches 8 bases. The CDR3 is 14 residues long. Germline CDR1 reads SGHRS; CDR2 reads YFSETQ. The V gene end was trimmed by 4 bases and the J gene end by 7 bases; junction bases not matched to a gene: 10. As DNA, the CDR3 is TGCGCCAGCAGCCCAGGGACAGGTCAAGGAGAGCAGTACTTC. Protein product: CASSPGTGQGEQYF.

The chain recombines TRBV7-6 with TRBJ1-4; tentative D call: TRBD1 (6 bases). The CDR3 spans 16 residues. The V end lost 5 bases, the J end lost 12 bases, and 25 bases lay between the germline ends. The germline V gene has CDR1 SGHVS and CDR2 FNYEAQ. CDR3 sequence (DNA): TGTGCCAGCAGCAGCGGACAGCTGAACCTTATTCAGGAACTGTTTTTT. Translating gives CASSSGQLNLIQELFF.

In its sample, this clone was seen a few times. J is TRBJ1-1 and V is TRBV6-5; D gene uncertain. Trimming cost V 6 bases and J 7 bases, with 9 bases left between them. Germline lookup yields CDR1 MNHEY and CDR2 SVGAGI. This CDR3 comprises 11 residues. The CDR3 sequence: CASRNTVEAFF. The CDR3 DNA sequence: TGTGCCAGCAGGAACACAGTTGAAGCTTTCTTT.

This chain uses TRBV6-1 with TRBJ1-2, with 7 nucleotides matching TRBD1. This CDR3 is built from 14 residues. The germline V gene encodes CDR1 MNHNS and CDR2 SASEGT. The V gene end was trimmed by 2 bases and the J gene end by 4 bases; junction bases not matched to a gene: 4. The CDR3 loop reads CASSELGGAYGYTF. The CDR3 DNA follows: TGTGCCAGCAGTGAATTAGGGGGCGCCTATGGCTACACCTTC.

The V call is TRBV5-4, the J call TRBJ2-1; D may be TRBD1 (6 bases). This CDR3 spans 14 amino acids. In germline, CDR1 is SGHNT, CDR2 YYREEE (reference sequence). V was pared by 2 bases and J by 2 bases, with 8 bases between. The CDR3 here is CASSFQGTYNEQFF. The DNA for the CDR3 is TGTGCCAGCAGCTTTCAGGGGACCTACAATGAGCAGTTCTTC.

In its sample, this clone was seen a few times. This chain uses TRBV15 with TRBJ1-1; perhaps TRBD1 as D (5 bases). The CDR3 is made up of 15 amino acids. Germline V gene data show CDR1 as LNHNV and CDR2 as YYDKDF (reference sequence). Trimming took 3 bases from V and 2 from J, leaving 13 bases between them. In DNA, the CDR3 is TGTGCCACCAGCAGCGGGGGGAACACTAACACTGAAGCTTTCTTT. Translating it yields CATSSGGNTNTEAFF.

The chain combines TRBV19 with TRBJ2-7; 7 positions match TRBD1. The J segment lost 5 bases and the V segment lost 8 bases, leaving 12 bases of the junction unmatched. The V gene's germline CDR1 is LNHDA and CDR2 SQIVND (reference sequence). The CDR3 is 14 amino acids. The DNA for the CDR3 is TGTGCCAGTTCCGAAATAAACAGGGGTGACGAGCAGTACTTC. Its translation: CASSEINRGDEQYF.

This clone appeared a few times. V usage is TRBV19 and J usage is TRBJ2-7; 10 bases are a match to TRBD1. This CDR3 region has 15 residues. The germline CDR1 and CDR2 sequences are LNHDA and SQIVND (reference sequence). V shed 3 bases, J shed 2 bases, and the junction held 4 bases outside the gene matches. CDR3 protein: CASSILTGGAYEQYF. In DNA form, the CDR3 reads TGTGCCAGTAGTATCCTGACAGGGGGCGCCTACGAGCAGTACTTC.

The chain employs TRBV5-6 and TRBJ1-1, with 12 nucleotides matching TRBD1. Germline V CDR1 and CDR2: SGHDT, YYEEEE. This CDR3 region has 15 residues. The J segment lost 5 bases and the V segment lost 3 bases, leaving 5 bases of the junction unmatched. The chain's CDR3 is CASSWGTGGNTEAFF. The CDR3 bases are TGTGCCAGCAGCTGGGGGACAGGGGGCAATACTGAAGCTTTCTTT.

This clone appeared a few times. The rearrangement links TRBV19 to TRBJ1-2; 7 bases map to TRBD1. Unmatched junction bases numbered 7, after V lost 6 bases and J lost 3 bases. This CDR3 contains 14 residues. The V gene's germline CDR1 is LNHDA and CDR2 SQIVND (reference sequence). The CDR3 coding sequence is TGTGCCAGTAGCCAACCCCAGGGGGACTATGGCTACACCTTC. Translation: CASSQPQGDYGYTF. Variable domain in full (rest from reference TRBV19 and TRBJ1-2): DGGITQSPKYLFRKEGQNVTLSCEQNLNHDAMYWYRQDPGQGLRLIYYSQIVNDFQKGDIAEGYSVSREKKESFPLTVTSAQKNPTAFYLCASSQPQGDYGYTFGSGTRLTVV.

The chain has TRBV7-2 and TRBJ2-1, with D unclear. The V end was cut by 2 bases, the J end by 4 bases, with 9 bases between. Germline V gives CDR1 SGHTA, CDR2 FQGNSA. This CDR3 spans 14 amino acids. CDR3 nucleotide sequence: TGTGCCAGCAGCTTAACACAGTTATACAATGAGCAGTTCTTC. This sequence encodes CASSLTQLYNEQFF.

The rearrangement uses TRBV30 and TRBJ1-2; 11 bases agree with TRBD1. CDR3 length: 15 amino acids. CDR1 and CDR2 (germline): GTSNPN, SVGIG (reference sequence). After removal of 0 bases from V and 4 bases from J, the junction contained 4 bases not matched to a gene. Written as DNA, the CDR3 is TGTGCCTGGAGTGTAGGACAGGGGGCCAGCTATGGCTACACCTTC. Encoded protein: CAWSVGQGASYGYTF.

The chain combines TRBV4-3 with TRBJ1-1, with D perhaps matching TRBD1 (5 bases). Germline assignment: CDR1 LGHNA and CDR2 YSLEER. The CDR3 runs to 15 residues. With 1 base removed from V and 0 bases from J, the gap between germline ends came to 9 bases. CDR3 DNA sequence: TGCGCCAGCAGCCAAGGGTCAGGGCTGAACACTGAAGCTTTCTTT. Encoded protein: CASSQGSGLNTEAFF.

The chain uses TRBV6-6 and TRBJ1-2, with D uncertain. Germline CDR1 reads MNHNY; CDR2 reads SVGAGI (reference sequence). The CDR3 has 15 residues. Trimming stripped 2 bases from V and 7 bases from J, with 17 bases between. The CDR3 coding sequence is TGTGCCAGCAGTTACACGGGAAAAGATTTAAGTGGCTACACCTTC. Protein sequence: CASSYTGKDLSGYTF.

In this sample, this clone turned up once. The chain combines TRBV6-5 with TRBJ2-7; 7 nucleotides line up with TRBD1. The CDR3 consists of 12 residues. The germline V gene has CDR1 MNHEY and CDR2 SVGAGI. V dropped 8 bases and J dropped 2; count of bases not matched to a gene: 3. The CDR3 DNA follows: TGTGCCAGCTCCGGGACAGCCTACGAGCAGTACTTC. Its protein product is CASSGTAYEQYF.

CDR3 protein: CASSRPGQYSTDTQYF. The CDR3 DNA is TGTGCCAGCAGCCGACCAGGACAGTATAGCACAGATACGCAGTATTTT. The rearrangement links TRBV5-4 to TRBJ2-3, with a tentative D call TRBD1 (6 bases). V gave up 4 bases and J gave up 0 bases, with 15 bases separating them. The CDR3 totals 16 residues. Germline CDR1 SGHNT, CDR2 YYREEE (reference sequence).

CDR3 region: CATLLEDRGYGYTF. CDR3 DNA sequence: TGTGCCACCCTACTTGAGGACAGGGGCTATGGCTACACCTTC. This chain connects TRBV28 to TRBJ1-2, with 9 bases lining up with TRBD1. The germline V gene encodes CDR1 MDHEN and CDR2 SYDVKM. The V and J ends lost 10 bases and 4 bases, in that order; junction bases with no gene match: 10. This CDR3 comprises 14 residues.

The V call is TRBV7-2, the J call TRBJ1-1; D is possibly TRBD1 (5 bases). The CDR3 runs 14 residues. The V gene lost 5 bases and the J gene lost 1 base, with 11 bases spanning the gap. The germline gives CDR1 SGHTA, CDR2 FQGNSA. The DNA of the CDR3 is TGTGCCAGCAGCGCAGGGACTGAGAACACTGAAGCTTTCTTT. As protein: CASSAGTENTEAFF.

This clone was recorded only once. V usage is TRBV6-5 and J usage is TRBJ1-4; weak D call: TRBD1 (5 bases). There are 14 residues in the CDR3. Germline loops: CDR1 MNHEY, CDR2 SVGAGI. V shed 4 bases and J shed 5 bases, with 11 bases lying between them. CDR3 amino acids: CASSFRQSNEKLFF. CDR3 nucleotides: TGTGCCAGCAGTTTCCGACAGAGCAATGAAAAACTGTTTTTT.